The clone carrying this T cell receptor beta chain was seen ten or more times. MiXCR was run by TCRdb on the 5' RACE reads, yielding one entry per CDR3 protein. In the table there are about 55,000 distinct CDR3 sequences, approximately 6.3% of which are singletons. The CDR3 covers 15 residues. V was clipped by 3 bases and J by 8 bases, with 17 bases between them. This sample was taken from a study of early T cells in non-severe SARS-CoV-2 infection. The clonotype comes from an adult who was a healthcare worker with PCR-confirmed SARS-CoV-2 infection or an uninfected control (not recorded which). This specimen was whole blood, taken at baseline. The chain combines TRBV12-3 or TRBV12-4 with TRBJ2-1; D possibly corresponds to TRBD1 (5 bases). The CDR3 loop reads CASSLGPSQSYEQFF. In nucleotides, the CDR3 is TGTGCCAGCAGTTTGGGGCCGTCCCAGAGTTATGAGCAGTTCTTC.